Presented here are 30 T cell receptor beta chains from one specimen sequenced in a study of vaccination and CD4 T cells after COVID-19. CD4+ T cells that had been cultured provided DNA sequenced with the Oncomine TCR Beta short-read assay. Cultured CD4+ T cells yielded the extracted genomic DNA. TCRdb reanalysed the PCR reads using MiXCR and keeps one entry per CDR3 protein. The sample shows fewer than 7,500 distinct CDR3 sequences, around a third of them seen only once. Treatment in this sample: roughly 10-day PBMC culture with coronavirus spike peptide pools or control peptides (ViraFEST assay). CD4+ T-cell collection from the unexposed donor predated the COVID-19 pandemic (2011-2018). Their cognate antigens are unknown. The material sequenced was CD4+ T cells from blood, cultured in vitro. These TCRs come from a human donor in good health.

The V gene is TRBV7-2, the J gene TRBJ2-4; D is perhaps TRBD2 (5 bases). Looked up from germline, CDR1 is SGHTA and CDR2 is FQGNSA. This CDR3 contains 14 residues. V shed 1 base and J shed 8 bases, with 12 bases lying between them. In nucleotides, the CDR3 is TGTGCCAGCAGCTTAGGCGCGGGCGATTACATTCAGTACTTC. This translates into CASSLGAGDYIQYF. The entire variable domain, with the rest obtained from reference TRBV7-2 and TRBJ2-4, is as follows: GAGVSQSPSNKVTEKGKDVELRCDPISGHTALYWYRQSLGQGLEFLIYFQGNSAPDKSGLPSDRFSAERTGGSVSTLTIQRTQQEDSAVYLCASSLGAGDYIQYFGAGTRLSVL.

This chain links TRBV7-2 with TRBJ2-5, with 8 nucleotides matching TRBD1. The CDR3 is 13 amino acids. CDR1 and CDR2 (germline): SGHTA, FQGNSA. Trimming cost V 5 bases and J 5 bases; bases outside gene matches: 4. For the CDR3, the DNA is TGTGCCAGCAGCGGCAGACAGGGGGAGACCCAGTACTTC. It yields the protein CASSGRQGETQYF.

This chain uses TRBV20-1 with TRBJ2-3; 7 bases map to TRBD1. Germline V CDR1 and CDR2: DFQATT, SNEGSKA (reference sequence). The CDR3 is made up of 16 amino acids. Losses at the gene ends were 0 bases for V and 0 bases for J; bases not matched to a gene: 6. The CDR3 bases are TGCAGTGCTAGAGATGACAGGGAAACTAGCACAGATACGCAGTATTTT. It specifies CSARDDRETSTDTQYF.

The V gene is TRBV27, the J gene TRBJ2-7, with 9 bases matching TRBD2. This CDR3 is 12 amino acids long. Germline CDR1 reads MNHEY; CDR2 reads SMNVEV (reference sequence). V was clipped by 6 bases and J by 12 bases; unmatched bases: 9. CDR3 bases: TGTGCCAGCAGCCCTACTAGCGGGTATCGGTACTTC. It codes for CASSPTSGYRYF.

This clonotype was seen more than once but under ten times. CDR3 nucleotides: TGCAGTGCCAACGGACGGACGAACACTGAAGCTTTCTTT. As protein: CSANGRTNTEAFF. The chain links TRBV20-1 to TRBJ1-1, with D unclear. This CDR3 contains 13 residues. V was cut by 6 bases and J by 1 base, with 12 bases left in between. Germline CDR1 is DFQATT and CDR2 is SNEGSKA (reference sequence).

This clonotype showed up just once. The chain has TRBV16 and TRBJ2-5, with no clear D. V gave up 4 bases and J gave up 3 bases, with 3 bases separating them. The CDR3 runs to 11 residues. The germline V gene has CDR1 KGHSY and CDR2 FQNENV. The CDR3 DNA follows: TGTGCCAGCAGCCGGAAAGAGACCCAGTACTTC. Amino acid sequence: CASSRKETQYF. The full variable domain, completed using reference TRBV16 and TRBJ2-5, is GEEVAQTPKHLVRGEGQKAKLYCAPIKGHSYVFWYQQVLKNEFKFLISFQNENVFDETGMPKERFSAKCLPNSPCSLEIQATKLEDSAVYFCASSRKETQYFGPGTRLLVL.

This clonotype was seen just once. The rearrangement uses TRBV19 and TRBJ1-5, with D possibly matching TRBD1 (5 bases). The CDR3 sequence is 16 residues long. CDR1 is LNHDA and CDR2 is SQIVND in the germline V gene (reference sequence). V gave up 7 bases and J gave up 3 bases, with 19 bases separating them. CDR3 residues: CASNSARWGNNQPQHF. The CDR3, as DNA: TGTGCCAGTAACTCCGCGAGATGGGGGAACAATCAGCCCCAGCATTTT. The whole variable domain, filled in from reference TRBV19 and TRBJ1-5, reads DGGITQSPKYLFRKEGQNVTLSCEQNLNHDAMYWYRQDPGQGLRLIYYSQIVNDFQKGDIAEGYSVSREKKESFPLTVTSAQKNPTAFYLCASNSARWGNNQPQHFGDGTRLSIL.

This clonotype was seen only a few times. This chain links TRBV7-9 with TRBJ1-5; TRBD1 is a possible D gene (6 bases). The CDR3 runs 13 residues. The ends were cut back, 2 bases at V and 4 bases at J, with 6 bases in the middle. The germline V gene encodes CDR1 SEHNR and CDR2 FQNEAQ (reference sequence). DNA of the CDR3: TGTGCCAGCAGCTTACAGGGGAATCAGCCCCAGCATTTT. It specifies CASSLQGNQPQHF.

This clonotype was counted between two and nine times. J is TRBJ1-2 and V is TRBV6-2 or TRBV6-3; TRBD1 matches 7 bases. With V trimmed by 6 bases and J by 3 bases, 10 bases remained unmatched. CDR1 MNHEY and CDR2 SVGEGT come from the germline V gene. CDR3 length equals 15 residues. The CDR3 DNA reads as TGTGCCAGCAGCCCAACAGGGGCGGGGTACTATGGCTACACCTTC. Translation: CASSPTGAGYYGYTF.

The rearrangement links TRBV21-1 to TRBJ2-5. TRBV21-1 is deemed a pseudogene. The CDR3 extends over 13 amino acids. CDR3 DNA sequence: TGTGCCACGCTTACCCTTCACCAAGAGACCCAGTACTTC. Protein: CATLTLHQETQYF.

As for this clonotype: The germline gene is not matched at one end of the junction; a read error may be the cause. This rearrangement joins TRBV6-1 to TRBJ2-2; 11 bases match TRBD2. The CDR3 extends over 16 amino acids. Germline V gene lookup returns CDR1 MNHNS and CDR2 SASEGT. CDR3 in amino acids: CTSKRVTSGINGELFF. As DNA, the CDR3 is TGTACCAGCAAGCGGGTGACTAGCGGGATAAACGGGGAGCTGTTTTTT.

Concerning this clonotype itself: The DNA is omitted, as the CDR3 cannot be located on it reliably, and the CDR3 follows TCRdb's listing. The chain recombines TRBV6-1 with TRBJ1-6. Germline loops: CDR1 MNHNS, CDR2 SASEGT. The CDR3 extends over 12 residues, inclusive of both ends. The CDR3 is CASSILGSPLHF.

The chain uses TRBV7-2 and TRBJ2-1; the match to TRBD2 covers 8 bases. Losses at the gene ends were 1 base for V and 2 bases for J; bases not matched to a gene: 4. Germline V gene sequence: CDR1 SGHTA, CDR2 FQGNSA. The CDR3 covers 16 residues. CDR3 sequence: CASSLELADPYNEQFF. The CDR3 nucleotides are TGTGCCAGCAGCTTAGAACTAGCGGATCCCTACAATGAGCAGTTCTTC.

This clonotype has only a few counts. The chain employs TRBV20-1 and TRBJ2-7; D is possibly TRBD2 (5 bases). CDR3 length equals 12 residues. CDR1 is DFQATT, CDR2 SNEGSKA, per germline (reference sequence). Deletions cut 6 bases from V and 4 bases from J, with 13 bases between. CDR3 nucleotides: TGCAGTGCGACCCGGGCGGGTTACGAGCAGTACTTC. Amino acids: CSATRAGYEQYF.

The chain links TRBV10-3 to TRBJ2-1; 9 bases align to TRBD2. The CDR3 loop spans 14 amino acids. V lost 9 bases to trimming and J lost 9 bases; unmatched junction nucleotides: 12. CDR1 is ENHRY and CDR2 is SYGVKD in the germline V gene. The CDR3 spells CAIRLAGGPSEQFF. The CDR3, as DNA: TGTGCCATAAGGCTGGCGGGAGGGCCTAGTGAGCAGTTCTTC.

V is TRBV5-1 and J is TRBJ2-1, with 11 bases lining up with TRBD2. The length of the CDR3 is 18 residues. Germline V gene sequence: CDR1 SGHRS, CDR2 YFSETQ. Germline trimming cut 0 bases from V and 4 bases from J; bases unmatched to any gene: 9. The CDR3 sequence: CASSLEGSGRGLYNEQFF. The CDR3 region has the DNA TGCGCCAGCAGCTTGGAAGGTAGCGGGAGGGGACTATACAATGAGCAGTTCTTC.

The V call is TRBV4-2, the J call TRBJ2-6; 9 bases are shared with TRBD2. V shed 0 bases, J shed 3 bases, and the junction held 9 bases outside the gene matches. From germline, CDR1 is LGHNA and CDR2 YNFKEQ. This CDR3 contains 19 residues. The CDR3 here is CASSQDGPAGGGGANVLTF. The CDR3 DNA reads as TGTGCCAGCAGCCAAGACGGACCAGCGGGAGGAGGTGGGGCCAACGTCCTGACTTTC.

This clonotype was recorded a few times. V usage is TRBV2 and J usage is TRBJ2-7, with 11 bases aligning to TRBD2. The germline CDR1 and CDR2 sequences are SNHLY and FYNNEI. The J segment lost 2 bases and the V segment lost 1 base, leaving 4 bases of the junction unmatched. The CDR3 totals 16 residues. The CDR3: CASSEGTSGYTYEQYF. The CDR3 nucleotides read TGTGCCAGCAGTGAAGGGACTAGCGGGTATACCTACGAGCAGTACTTC.

This chain links TRBV4-3 with TRBJ2-2; 9 positions agree with TRBD1. The trim removed 7 bases at V and 2 bases at J, leaving 5 bases unmatched. CDR1 and CDR2 (germline): LGHNA, YSLEER. The CDR3 consists of 15 residues. CDR3 sequence reads: CASNPDRGNTGELFF. The CDR3, as DNA: TGCGCCAGCAACCCGGACAGGGGAAACACCGGGGAGCTGTTTTTT.

As for this clonotype: An end of the junction does not agree with germline; a read error may underlie this. The V gene is TRBV20-1, the J gene TRBJ1-2; perhaps TRBD1 as D (5 bases). Germline lookup yields CDR1 DFQATT and CDR2 SNEGSKA (reference sequence). CDR3 size: 11 residues. The DNA of the CDR3 is TGCAGGGCTAGGGACCTCGTCGGCTACACCTTC. This sequence encodes CRARDLVGYTF.

Concerning this clonotype: A much larger clone differs by one base, so this may be a read error. The gene calls are TRBV27 and TRBJ1-1, with no clear D. Germline CDR1 reads MNHEY; CDR2 reads SMNVEV (reference sequence). The CDR3 runs to 12 residues. Trimming left V 8 bases short and J 4 bases short, with 11 bases between. The CDR3 region has the DNA TGTGCCAGCCTGGGCCCCCGCACTGAAGCTTTCTTT. It is translated as CASLGPRTEAFF.

In its sample, this clonotype was seen a few times. V usage is TRBV20-1 and J usage is TRBJ2-7; D is undetermined. CDR3 length equals 12 residues. V was cut by 6 bases and J by 2 bases, with 11 bases left in between. Looked up from germline, CDR1 is DFQATT and CDR2 is SNEGSKA (reference sequence). CDR3 region: CSAPRQPYEQYF. The CDR3 DNA reads as TGCAGTGCCCCGCGGCAGCCCTACGAGCAGTACTTC.

The genes are TRBV7-2 and TRBJ2-1; a weak D match, TRBD2 (5 bases). The CDR3 is 15 residues long. V was trimmed by 5 bases and J by 7 bases, leaving 18 bases between them. Per the germline V gene, CDR1 is SGHTA and CDR2 is FQGNSA. In nucleotides, the CDR3 is TGTGCCAGCAGCCCAGGACCCCCCCGAGGGAATGAGCAGTTCTTC. This encodes CASSPGPPRGNEQFF.

This chain links TRBV7-9 with TRBJ1-2, with 10 bases aligning to TRBD1. Germline V gives CDR1 SEHNR, CDR2 FQNEAQ (reference sequence). The CDR3 is 14 residues long. V gave up 5 bases and J gave up 6 bases; unmatched junction bases: 6. The CDR3 nucleotides read TGTGCCAGCAGCCGGGACAGGGGAGTGGATGGCTACACCTTC. Amino acid sequence: CASSRDRGVDGYTF.

V is TRBV11-2 and J is TRBJ2-7; 10 bases align to TRBD1. Germline values: CDR1 SGHAT, CDR2 FQNNGV. The CDR3 has 15 residues. Unmatched junction bases numbered 8, after V lost 5 bases and J lost 4 bases. For the CDR3, the DNA is TGTGCCAGCAGCCCGGGGACAGGGGAAGGTTACGAGCAGTACTTC. Residues: CASSPGTGEGYEQYF.

This rearrangement joins TRBV20-1 to TRBJ1-3; 7 bases match TRBD1. Germline CDR1 and CDR2: DFQATT and SNEGSKA (reference sequence). The CDR3 spans 14 residues. J was trimmed by 0 bases and V by 3 bases; bases with no gene match: 2. The CDR3 DNA reads TGCAGTGCTAGCTGGGACAGCTCTGGAAACACCATATATTTT. This codes for CSASWDSSGNTIYF.

The chain carries TRBV7-2 and TRBJ1-3, with TRBD1 matching over 9 bases. The V segment lost 5 bases and the J segment 2 bases; nucleotides outside the gene matches: 4. Germline V CDR1 and CDR2: SGHTA, FQGNSA. The CDR3 is made up of 15 amino acids. The CDR3 protein is CASSPDRGTGNTIYF. CDR3 nucleotides: TGTGCCAGCAGCCCCGACAGGGGGACTGGAAACACCATATATTTT.

The chain is built from TRBV28 and TRBJ1-2; the D gene is possibly TRBD1 (6 bases). Germline V gives CDR1 MDHEN, CDR2 SYDVKM. The V gene lost 5 bases and the J gene lost 6 bases, with 16 bases spanning the gap. This CDR3 region has 14 residues. CDR3 sequence: CASSLPGGPNGYTF. The CDR3, as DNA: TGTGCCAGCAGTCTCCCGGGGGGCCCCAATGGCTACACCTTC.

This clonotype was detected only once. This chain links TRBV6-1 with TRBJ2-5; maybe TRBD1 (5 bases). CDR1 and CDR2 (germline): MNHNS, SASEGT. Trimming took 6 bases from V and 3 from J, leaving 11 bases between them. The CDR3 runs to 13 residues. The CDR3 spells CASSRQSEETQYF. CDR3 coding DNA: TGTGCCAGCAGCCGACAGAGCGAAGAGACCCAGTACTTC.

This clonotype was seen only a few times. The V call is TRBV6-1, the J call TRBJ1-6; the D gene is possibly TRBD1 (6 bases). V lost 2 bases and J lost 10, with 15 bases in between. Germline values: CDR1 MNHNS, CDR2 SASEGT. This CDR3 region has 15 residues. The CDR3 region has the DNA TGTGCCAGCAGTGAACGGACGGGGGGGCAATCACCCCTCCACTTT. Translation: CASSERTGGQSPLHF.